This TCR beta chain is from a study of molecular identifiers for immune sequencing clone quantification. Study-wide results and caveats: Identical barcode-sharing TCR molecules could lead to underestimated sizes for highly expanded clones.

TCRdb reprocessed the PCR reads via MiXCR and lists one record per CDR3 protein. The sample lists tens of thousands of distinct CDR3 sequences, roughly a fifth occurring once. V shed 2 bases and J 4 bases; nucleotides not matched to a gene: 11. CDR3 length: 18 amino acids. Germline V gene lookup returns CDR1 MDHEN and CDR2 SYDVKM. This clonotype has just a few counts. Its antigen remains unidentified. Sequencing input: naive CD8+ T cells from blood, with Jurkat cell RNA spiked in. Stated subset: FACS-sorted CD8+CD4-CCR7+CD45RA+ naive T cells. The chain employs TRBV28 and TRBJ2-3, with 11 bases matching TRBD2. The TCR comes from a human donor in good health. Some libraries in this study had Jurkat cell RNA spiked in. DNA for the CDR3: TGTGCCAGCAGTTTAGTTAAGACTAGCGGGATGCTTGCAGATACGCAGTATTTT. Its protein is CASSLVKTSGMLADTQYF.